What follows are 3 T cell receptor beta chains derived from one specimen sequenced in a study of blood T cells in healthy people across ages. With a J-beta primer mix and a sample-barcoded 5' primer, a second PCR ran roughly 6 to 11 cycles. TCRdb passed the 5' RACE reads through MiXCR, listing each CDR3 protein once. Here the sample spans roughly 1.6 million distinct CDR3 sequences, 34% being singletons. Sample: blood. These receptors were collected from a woman aged 30 to 39 in good health.

The chain recombines TRBV28 with TRBJ2-1, with 14 bases identical to TRBD2. The germline V gene encodes CDR1 MDHEN and CDR2 SYDVKM. The CDR3 has 16 residues. Unmatched junction bases numbered 3, after V lost 2 bases and J lost 6 bases. The CDR3 loop reads CASSLGGTSGSNEQFF. For the CDR3, the DNA is TGTGCCAGCAGTTTAGGAGGGACTAGCGGGAGCAATGAGCAGTTCTTC.

The chain joins TRBV12-3 or TRBV12-4 to TRBJ2-6, with D maybe TRBD2 (5 bases). The CDR3 consists of 15 residues. V lost 3 bases and J lost 3, with 9 bases in between. This CDR3 reads CASSFGSGGANVLTF. DNA of the CDR3: TGTGCCAGCAGTTTCGGCAGCGGTGGGGCCAACGTCCTGACTTTC.

The genes are TRBV21-1 and TRBJ2-1; whether TRBD2, the table's D call, matches the DNA was not checked. TRBV21-1 is classified as a pseudogene. This CDR3 spans 15 amino acids. The CDR3 coding sequence is TGTGCCAGCAGCGCGCGACTAGCGGGATTTTATGAGCAGTTCTTC. It is translated as CASSARLAGFYEQFF.